This note documents a single T cell receptor beta chain sequence. This clone came up a few times. The target of this receptor is not known. The record has no base qualities; no much larger clone is one base away. The donors were healthy, HIV-negative adults with no recently reported acute infections or vaccinations. Only Caucasian adults living in Nashville, Tennessee, USA were represented among the donors. For unsorted samples, 70 million to 95 million PBMCs were counted, and genomic DNA was extracted using the QIAamp DNA Blood Mini kit. Blood was collected by leukapheresis, and PBMCs were isolated by Ficoll-Histopaque density gradient centrifugation and then cryopreserved in liquid nitrogen vapor phase. The data derive from a study of shared clonotypes between healthy human individuals (TCRdb year 2020). Regarding the study in general: The cohort comprised a couple of women and a few men aged 18 to 49 years. To estimate repertoire size and how much clonotype sharing occurs between individuals, the study deeply sequenced the blood TCR repertoires of about 5 healthy adults. Libraries were prepared and TCR repertoires were sequenced by different laboratories using diverse techniques, in order to increase sequencing depth and limit assay-specific biases. Leukapheresis yielded between about 0.94 and 10 billion PBMCs per donor. Study-wide conclusions, independent of this receptor: Sampling was limited to blood, and TCR repertoires in tissue likely differ from TCR repertoires in blood. The small number of donors limited the genetic and exposure-history diversity represented. Based on pairwise subsampling, the degree of clonotype sharing among donors was expected to be affected by sequencing depth.

V is pruned by 2 bases and J by 7 bases, leaving 2 bases of the junction without a gene match. The CDR3 sequence holds 14 residues, the cysteine and phenylalanine included. The DNA shown is the 42-base CDR3, in frame from base 1. Taken from the germline V gene, the CDR1 and CDR2 loops are MNHEY and SVGAGI. Using the deep immunoSEQ assay, TCR CDR3 regions were amplified from genomic DNA by multiplex PCR. For each cell subset, the extracted genomic DNA was distributed evenly across all wells of several immunoSEQ 96-well plates, and each plate served as one replicate. For unsorted PBMC, about 300 ng of genomic DNA, equivalent to about 30,000 T cell genomes, went into each replicate PCR. Ten immunoSEQ deep assay plates were used to sequence the unsorted PBMC genomic DNA. The purified libraries were quantified using a Qubit 3.0 fluorometer, sized with a Bioanalyzer 2100, and then quantified again using the KAPA Library Quantification kit. Every immunoSEQ 96-well plate was sequenced on a dedicated single-read 150-cycle Illumina NextSeq 550 flow cell. Turning to the authors' computational methods: Because only junctional sequences without quality scores were contained in the immunoSEQ output, filtering matching that applied to full-length reads could not be performed. To assign V/J genes and CDR3, sequences were annotated using PyIR, a Python wrapper for IgBLAST v1.9, with IMGT germline references. Reads with weak V/J assignments (E-value above 1e-6), missing CDR3, stop codons, out-of-frame junctions, or ambiguous translated residues were removed. V3J clonotypes were defined as sequences sharing the same inferred V gene, J gene, and CDR3 amino acid sequence. Percentage overlap between repertoires was computed as shared unique clonotypes divided by the size of the smaller repertoire. Three approaches were used to assess repertoire richness: RTK rarefaction, the Chao1 estimator, and Recon v2.1 estimates of unobserved clonotypes. Sourced from immuneACCESS, this table was stored by TCRdb with only in-frame sequences that have V and J called. A share of the clones is absent; for the studies checked, an unresolved V gene accounts for under half, and the remainder has no known explanation. The DNA gave D and trimming, while V, J and clone size come from that table. This sample is represented by about 510,000 clones; 60% to 80% of them were singletons. The top ten clonotypes cover about 12% of the sample.

Sequencing input: PBMCs. The TCR comes from a woman aged 40 to 49 in good health. Some clones in this sample may be carry-over from other donors' samples. The chain is assembled from TRBV6-5 and TRBJ1-4; TRBD1 aligns with 9 central bases. The CDR3 region: CASSYGTGLEKLFF. The sequenced DNA is TGTGCCAGCAGTTACGGGACAGGGCTTGAAAAACTGTTTTTT.